This T cell receptor (beta chain) was captured in a study of cytomegalovirus exposure and HLA in healthy donors. Study at large: A data release that came early held around 85 million unique TCRs from HLA-typed donors.

As concerns this clone: Its target is not known.

The PCR was carried out with 60 Vbeta primers and 13 Jbeta primers. Clones were sequenced by immunoSEQ multiplex PCR, and TCRdb holds only the in-frame ones, with some missing. The repertoire holds some 200,000 clones, with around 74% as singletons. Study-level results: Some V segments (TRBV6-2 and TRBV6-3 among them) were excluded as indistinguishable. According to the study, roughly 180 TCR beta chains were cytomegalovirus-associated.

Germline assignment: CDR1 SGHVS and CDR2 FQNEAQ. V gave up 1 base and J gave up 7 bases, with 6 bases separating them. This CDR3 region has 12 residues. The material sequenced was PBMCs. This clonotype was obtained from a girl aged 10-17 years in good health and CMV-seropositive. The chain links TRBV7-8 to TRBJ2-3; D unclear. The CDR3 region is CASSLGANTQYF. The CDR3 DNA sequence: TGTGCCAGCAGCTTAGGGGCAAATACGCAGTATTTT.